A single sample is the source of the 5 T cell receptor beta chains below, sequenced in a study of CD8 T cells in Susac syndrome. RNA in amounts of about 0.5 to 1 ug was reverse transcribed with random hexamers. TCRdb reprocessed the immunoSEQ multiplex PCR reads with MiXCR, giving one entry per CDR3 protein. The repertoire holds 150,000 to 200,000 distinct CDR3 sequences, with about 95% as singletons. The material sequenced was CD8+ T cells from PBMCs. Receptor source: a human donor with multiple sclerosis.

The chain joins TRBV28 to TRBJ2-7, with TRBD2 identical over 8 bases. Germline V CDR1 and CDR2: MDHEN, SYDVKM. The CDR3 sequence is 16 residues long. After removal of 6 bases from V and 0 bases from J, the junction contained 10 bases not matched to a gene. CDR3 region: CASSRTTSGNSYEQYF. The CDR3 DNA reads TGTGCCAGCAGCCGAACCACTAGCGGCAACTCCTACGAGCAGTACTTC.

The chain couples TRBV29-1 to TRBJ2-7; D may be TRBD2 (6 bases). Trimming took off 4 bases at V and 2 bases at J, with 12 bases between the two ends. Germline lookup yields CDR1 SQVTM and CDR2 ANQGSEA. CDR3 length equals 13 residues. CDR3 in amino acids: CSVVDSGAYEQYF. Written as DNA, the CDR3 is TGCAGCGTTGTCGACTCGGGGGCCTACGAGCAGTACTTC.

V and J are TRBV11-3 and TRBJ2-7; 7 nucleotides match TRBD2. There are 15 residues in the CDR3. The V gene end was trimmed by 1 base and the J gene end by 0 bases; junction bases not matched to a gene: 3. In germline, CDR1 is SGHNT, CDR2 YENEEA. The CDR3 nucleotides are TGTGCCAGCAGCTTAGGAGCGGGAACCTCCTACGAGCAGTACTTC. Translating gives CASSLGAGTSYEQYF.

This chain links TRBV27 with TRBJ2-5; the D is unclear. Germline V gives CDR1 MNHEY, CDR2 SMNVEV (reference sequence). This CDR3 contains 12 residues. V was trimmed by 6 bases and J by 5 bases, leaving 10 bases between them. CDR3 protein: CASSATRETQYF. The DNA of the CDR3 is TGTGCCAGCAGCGCAACGAGGGAGACCCAGTACTTC.

The gene calls are TRBV20-1 and TRBJ2-1; the match to TRBD2 covers 10 bases. Germline-derived CDR1 and CDR2 are DFQATT and SNEGSKA (reference sequence). This CDR3 contains 15 residues. The V segment lost 3 bases and the J segment 4 bases; nucleotides outside the gene matches: 6. The CDR3 is CSASMGLARYNEQFF. CDR3 DNA: TGCAGTGCTAGTATGGGACTAGCGAGATACAATGAGCAGTTCTTC.